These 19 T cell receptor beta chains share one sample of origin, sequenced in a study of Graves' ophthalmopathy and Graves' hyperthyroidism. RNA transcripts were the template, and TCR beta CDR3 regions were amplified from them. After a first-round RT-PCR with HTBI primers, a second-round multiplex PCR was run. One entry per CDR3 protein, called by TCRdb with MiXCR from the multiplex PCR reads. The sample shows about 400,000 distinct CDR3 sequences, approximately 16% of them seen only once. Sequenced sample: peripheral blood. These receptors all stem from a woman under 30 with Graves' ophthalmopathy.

In DNA, the CDR3 is TGTGCCAGCAGTCTACCGGGACTAGGTGGGGGGGAGCTGTTTTTT. This gives the protein CASSLPGLGGGELFF. J is TRBJ2-2 and V is TRBV6-5; TRBD2 matches at 8 bases. CDR1 is MNHEY and CDR2 is SVGAGI in the germline V gene. V shed 5 bases, J shed 8 bases, and the junction held 10 bases outside the gene matches. The CDR3 runs to 15 residues.

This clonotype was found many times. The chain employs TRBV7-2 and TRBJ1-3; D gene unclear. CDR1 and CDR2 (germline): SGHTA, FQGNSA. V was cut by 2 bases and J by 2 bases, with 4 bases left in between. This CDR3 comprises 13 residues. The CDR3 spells CASSLRPGNTIYF. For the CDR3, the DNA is TGTGCCAGCAGCTTAAGGCCTGGAAACACCATATATTTT.

The CDR3 sequence: CATSPGTSGRGETQYF. The CDR3 region has the DNA TGTGCCACCAGTCCAGGGACTAGCGGGCGGGGAGAGACCCAGTACTTC. The rearrangement joins TRBV24-1 to TRBJ2-5; 12 bases align to TRBD2. Germline-derived CDR1 and CDR2 are KGHDR and SFDVKD. V shed 6 bases, J shed 4 bases, and the junction held 8 bases outside the gene matches. CDR3 size: 16 residues.

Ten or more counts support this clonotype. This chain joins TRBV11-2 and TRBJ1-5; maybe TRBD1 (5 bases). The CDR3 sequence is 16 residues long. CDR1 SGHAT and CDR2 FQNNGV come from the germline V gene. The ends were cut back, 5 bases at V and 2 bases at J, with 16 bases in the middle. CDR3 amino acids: CASSPRGVGGNQPQHF. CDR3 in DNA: TGTGCCAGCAGCCCCCGGGGGGTGGGGGGCAATCAGCCCCAGCATTTT.

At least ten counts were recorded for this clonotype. The CDR3 protein is CASSVTGESEAFF. CDR3 bases: TGTGCCAGTAGTGTAACAGGGGAGAGCGAAGCTTTCTTT. The chain is built from TRBV19 and TRBJ1-1; 7 bases agree with TRBD1. CDR1 and CDR2 from the germline V gene are LNHDA and SQIVND (reference sequence). V shed 5 bases, J shed 8 bases, and the junction held 8 bases outside the gene matches. The CDR3 is 13 amino acids.

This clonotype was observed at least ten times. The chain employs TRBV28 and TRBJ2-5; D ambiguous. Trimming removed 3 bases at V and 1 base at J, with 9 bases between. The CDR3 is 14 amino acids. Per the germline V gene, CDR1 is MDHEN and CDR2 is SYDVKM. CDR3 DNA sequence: TGTGCCAGCAGTTTCTCTGGCCCCCAAGAGACCCAGTACTTC. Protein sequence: CASSFSGPQETQYF.

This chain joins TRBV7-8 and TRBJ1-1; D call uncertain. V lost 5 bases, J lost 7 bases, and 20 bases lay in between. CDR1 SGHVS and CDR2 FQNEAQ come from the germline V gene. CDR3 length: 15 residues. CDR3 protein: CASSIPGLVRNEAFF. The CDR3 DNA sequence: TGTGCCAGCAGCATCCCAGGTCTAGTCAGGAATGAAGCTTTCTTT.

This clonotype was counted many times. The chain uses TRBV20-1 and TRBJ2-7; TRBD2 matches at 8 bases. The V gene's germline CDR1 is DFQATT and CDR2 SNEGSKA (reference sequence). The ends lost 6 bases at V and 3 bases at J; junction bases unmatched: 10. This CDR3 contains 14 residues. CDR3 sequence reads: CSASGSPRFYEQYF. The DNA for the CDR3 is TGCAGTGCAAGCGGGAGCCCCCGGTTCTACGAGCAGTACTTC.

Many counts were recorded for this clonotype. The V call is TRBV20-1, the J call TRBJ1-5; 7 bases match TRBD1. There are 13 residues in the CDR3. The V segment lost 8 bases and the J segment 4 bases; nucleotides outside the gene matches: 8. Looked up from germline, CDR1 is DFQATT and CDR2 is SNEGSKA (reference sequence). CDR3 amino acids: CSLSQGVNQPQHF. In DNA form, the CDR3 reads TGCAGTCTCTCTCAGGGGGTGAATCAGCCCCAGCATTTT.

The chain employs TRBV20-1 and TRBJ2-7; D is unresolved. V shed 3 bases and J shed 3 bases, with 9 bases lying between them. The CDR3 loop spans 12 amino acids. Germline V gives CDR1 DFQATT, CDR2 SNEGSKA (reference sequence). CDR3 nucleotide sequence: TGCAGTGCTAGTCCACTCCTCTACGAGCAGTACTTC. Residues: CSASPLLYEQYF.

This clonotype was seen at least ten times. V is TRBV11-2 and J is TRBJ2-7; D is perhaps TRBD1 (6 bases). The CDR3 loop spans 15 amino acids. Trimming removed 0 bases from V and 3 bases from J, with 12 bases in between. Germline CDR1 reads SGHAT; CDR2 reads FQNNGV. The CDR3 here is CASSLDLGRGYEQYF. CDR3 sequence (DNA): TGTGCCAGCAGCTTAGATCTTGGCAGGGGCTACGAGCAGTACTTC.

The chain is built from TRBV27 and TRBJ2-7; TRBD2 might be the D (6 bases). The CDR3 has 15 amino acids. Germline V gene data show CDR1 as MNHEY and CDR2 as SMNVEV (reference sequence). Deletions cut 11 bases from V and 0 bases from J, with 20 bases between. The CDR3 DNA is TGTGCCCGCCTCTCTCCGGGACTGGCCTCCTACGAGCAGTACTTC. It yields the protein CARLSPGLASYEQYF.

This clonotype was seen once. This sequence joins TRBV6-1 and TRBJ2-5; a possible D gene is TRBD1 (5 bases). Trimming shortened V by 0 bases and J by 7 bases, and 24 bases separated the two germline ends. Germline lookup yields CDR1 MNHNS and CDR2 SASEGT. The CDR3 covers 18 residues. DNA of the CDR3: TGTGCCAGCAGTGAAGCCCCTTGGGGCAGCTTGGAATGGGGGACCCAGTACTTC. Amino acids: CASSEAPWGSLEWGTQYF.

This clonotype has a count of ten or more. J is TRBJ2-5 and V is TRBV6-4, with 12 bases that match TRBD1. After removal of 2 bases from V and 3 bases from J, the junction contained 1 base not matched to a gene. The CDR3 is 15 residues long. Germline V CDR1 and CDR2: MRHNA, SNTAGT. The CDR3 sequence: CASSDGTGGEETQYF. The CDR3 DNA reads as TGTGCCAGCAGTGACGGGACAGGGGGCGAAGAGACCCAGTACTTC.

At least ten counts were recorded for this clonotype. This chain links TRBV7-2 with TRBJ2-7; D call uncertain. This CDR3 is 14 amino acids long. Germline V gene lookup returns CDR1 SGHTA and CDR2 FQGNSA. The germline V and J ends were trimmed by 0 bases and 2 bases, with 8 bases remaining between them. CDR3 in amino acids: CASSLATTTYEQYF. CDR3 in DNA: TGTGCCAGCAGCTTAGCGACCACCACCTACGAGCAGTACTTC.

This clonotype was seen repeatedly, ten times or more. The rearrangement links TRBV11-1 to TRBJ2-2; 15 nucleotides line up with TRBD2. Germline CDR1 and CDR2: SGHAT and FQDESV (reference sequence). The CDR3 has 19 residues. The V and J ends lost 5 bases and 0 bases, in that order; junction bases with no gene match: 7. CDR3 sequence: CASSTGTSGRRANTGELFF. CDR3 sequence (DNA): TGTGCCAGCAGCACAGGGACTAGCGGGAGGCGTGCGAACACCGGGGAGCTGTTTTTT. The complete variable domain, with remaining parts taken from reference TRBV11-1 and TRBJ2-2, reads EAEVAQSPRYKITEKSQAVAFWCDPISGHATLYWYRQILGQGPELLVQFQDESVVDDSQLPKDRFSAERLKGVDSTLKIQPAELGDSAMYLCASSTGTSGRRANTGELFFGEGSRLTVL.

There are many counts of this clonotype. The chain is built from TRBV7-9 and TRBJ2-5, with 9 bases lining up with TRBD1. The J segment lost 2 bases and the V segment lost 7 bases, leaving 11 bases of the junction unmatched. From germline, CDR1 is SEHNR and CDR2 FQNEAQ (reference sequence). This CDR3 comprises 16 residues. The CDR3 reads CASTPAWTGEQETQYF. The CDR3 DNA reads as TGTGCCAGCACCCCAGCTTGGACAGGGGAACAAGAGACCCAGTACTTC.

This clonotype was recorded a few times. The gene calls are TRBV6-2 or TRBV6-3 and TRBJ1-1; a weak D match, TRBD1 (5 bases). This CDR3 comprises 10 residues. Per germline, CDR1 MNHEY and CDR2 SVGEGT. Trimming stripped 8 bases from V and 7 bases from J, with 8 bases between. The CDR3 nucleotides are TGTGCCAGCTTGGGGGTTGAAGCTTTCTTT. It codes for CASLGVEAFF.

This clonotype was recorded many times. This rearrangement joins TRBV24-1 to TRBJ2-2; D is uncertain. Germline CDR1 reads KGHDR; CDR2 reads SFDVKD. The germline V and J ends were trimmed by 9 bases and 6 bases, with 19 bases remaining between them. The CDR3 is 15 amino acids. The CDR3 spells CATAAVGKDAGELFF. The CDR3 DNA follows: TGTGCCACCGCAGCAGTGGGAAAGGACGCCGGGGAGCTGTTTTTT.